This T cell receptor beta chain was recorded in a study of CD8 T cells in Susac syndrome. From blood CD8+ and CD4+ T cells, TCR beta sequences were generated. Negative isolation yielded the CD8+ and CD4+ T cells, while FACS enriched the TEMRA cells. It was with random hexamers that about 0.45 to 1 ug RNA was reverse transcribed. The immunoSEQ assay covered 54 Vbeta and 13 Jbeta segments for CDR3. Each CDR3 protein gets one entry after TCRdb re-called the immunoSEQ multiplex PCR reads with MiXCR. The table has 90,000 to 150,000 distinct CDR3 sequences, 92% seen once. This CDR3 is built from 17 residues. Germline-derived CDR1 and CDR2 are LGHNA and YSLEER. Trimming cost V 0 bases and J 4 bases; bases outside gene matches: 8.

The chain carries TRBV4-3 and TRBJ2-1, with TRBD2 matching over 8 bases. The receptor comes from a human donor in good health. Sequenced input: CD8+ T cells from PBMCs. CDR3 residues: CASSQDRNSGEYNEQFF. In DNA form, the CDR3 reads TGCGCCAGCAGCCAAGATCGGAATAGCGGGGAGTACAATGAGCAGTTCTTC.